This entry is about one T cell receptor (beta chain). From 400 to 500 ng total RNA, TCR beta cDNA was generated with a primer in the constant region. Libraries of TCR beta came from three nested multiplex PCR rounds with slightly modified ARM-PCR. In the first two PCR rounds, TRBV1-TRBV30 forward primers were paired with a C-beta reverse primer, and each round lasted around 10 cycles. MiXCR, run by TCRdb on the multiplex PCR reads, gives a single entry per CDR3 protein. The sample has about 120,000 distinct CDR3 sequences; nearly 70% are singletons. Each 20-30 mg portion of unsorted bulk tissue served as the source for co-extraction of RNA and DNA. The sample originates from a study of tumor-infiltrating lymphocytes in primary liver carcinoma. The CDR3 sequence is 15 residues long. V was cut by 5 bases and J by 0 bases, with 13 bases left in between.

The origin of this receptor is a woman aged 60-75 years with primary liver carcinoma and hepatitis B virus infection. Sequencing input: tumor-adjacent normal liver tissue. The chain carries TRBV12-3 or TRBV12-4 and TRBJ1-2, with D maybe TRBD1 (5 bases). CDR3 coding DNA: TGTGCCAGCAGTCGACAGTGGCCCCCTAACTATGGCTACACCTTC. Encoded protein: CASSRQWPPNYGYTF.